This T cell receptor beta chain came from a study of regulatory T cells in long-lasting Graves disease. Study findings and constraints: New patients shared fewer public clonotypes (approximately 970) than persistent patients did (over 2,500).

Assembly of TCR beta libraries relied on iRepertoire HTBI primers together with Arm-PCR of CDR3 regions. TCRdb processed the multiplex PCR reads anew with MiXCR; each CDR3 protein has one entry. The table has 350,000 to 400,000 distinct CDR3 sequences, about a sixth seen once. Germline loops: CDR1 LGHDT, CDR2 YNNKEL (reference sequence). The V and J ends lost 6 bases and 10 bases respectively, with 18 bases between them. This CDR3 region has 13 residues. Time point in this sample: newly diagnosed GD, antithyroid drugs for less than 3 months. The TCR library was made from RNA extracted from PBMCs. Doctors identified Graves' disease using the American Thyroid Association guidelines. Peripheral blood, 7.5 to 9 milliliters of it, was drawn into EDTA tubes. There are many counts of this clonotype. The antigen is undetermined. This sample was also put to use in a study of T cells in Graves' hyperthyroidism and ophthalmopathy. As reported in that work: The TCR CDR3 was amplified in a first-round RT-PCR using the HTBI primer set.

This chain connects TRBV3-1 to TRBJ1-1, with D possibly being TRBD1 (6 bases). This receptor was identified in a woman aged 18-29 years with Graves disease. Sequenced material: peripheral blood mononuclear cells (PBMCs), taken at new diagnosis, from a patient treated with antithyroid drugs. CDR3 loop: CASRGSTGSAAFF. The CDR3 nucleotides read TGTGCCAGCAGGGGCTCTACAGGGTCGGCAGCTTTCTTT.